These T cell receptor beta chains were read from a single sample in a study of shared clonotypes between healthy human individuals. Assay: immunoSEQ multiplex PCR; the TCRdb copy retains only in-frame clones and omits some. The sample has some 2.3 million clones, more than 80% seen once. The sequenced sample was naive CD4+ T cells from PBMCs. All receptors derive from a man in his late teens or twenties in good health. Some clones in this sample may be carry-over from other donors' samples. The CDR3 runs from the conserved cysteine through the conserved F or W. Fields, in order: D gene, clone size, V gene, J gene, CDR3 protein. The D gene is left open where the match is weak. The size field is filled for only some rows; it gives once, few, many or a size class.

D: TRBD1
size: NA
V: TRBV29-1
J: TRBJ2-5
CDR3: CSVETGLETQYF

D: NA
size: few
V: TRBV14
J: TRBJ1-1
CDR3: CASSQDELNEAFF

D: NA
size: NA
V: TRBV6-1
J: TRBJ1-2
CDR3: CASSEAPGVGEGGYTF

D: NA
size: NA
V: TRBV5-6
J: TRBJ2-1
CDR3: CASSLAGNEQFF

D: NA
size: NA
V: TRBV5-1
J: TRBJ2-1
CDR3: CASSLDVEQFF

D: NA
size: NA
V: TRBV18
J: TRBJ2-7
CDR3: CASSGVRYEQYF

D: TRBD1
size: NA
V: TRBV19
J: TRBJ1-2
CDR3: CASGEPGQGRGYTF

D: TRBD1
size: once
V: TRBV28
J: TRBJ2-1
CDR3: CASSRDRVRNEQFF

D: NA
size: NA
V: TRBV7-3
J: TRBJ1-1
CDR3: CASSLMGGRSEAFF

D: TRBD1
size: NA
V: TRBV2
J: TRBJ2-5
CDR3: CASDGDRGLETQYF

D: NA
size: NA
V: TRBV9
J: TRBJ2-6
CDR3: CASSPDRPGAGSGANVLTF

D: NA
size: NA
V: TRBV7-9
J: TRBJ1-4
CDR3: CASSLAGGRSTNEKLFF

D: NA
size: NA
V: TRBV29-1
J: TRBJ1-2
CDR3: CSANTGNYGYTF

D: TRBD2
size: NA
V: TRBV29-1
J: TRBJ2-7
CDR3: CSAGLAGREQYF

D: NA
size: NA
V: TRBV9
J: TRBJ1-2
CDR3: CASSPSGTLYGYTF

D: NA
size: NA
V: TRBV5-1
J: TRBJ2-7
CDR3: CASSLATSPGYEQYF

D: NA
size: NA
V: TRBV28
J: TRBJ2-1
CDR3: CASSLGQGNNEQFF

D: TRBD2
size: NA
V: TRBV2
J: TRBJ2-5
CDR3: CASSKREGSQETQYF

D: NA
size: NA
V: TRBV5-4
J: TRBJ1-1
CDR3: CASSRSGVGMNTEAFF

D: NA
size: NA
V: TRBV28
J: TRBJ1-4
CDR3: CASSRSTHATNEKLFF

D: TRBD1
size: NA
V: TRBV5-1
J: TRBJ1-1
CDR3: CASSLGGQLNTEAFF

D: NA
size: NA
V: TRBV5-1
J: TRBJ2-3
CDR3: CASSNGGTVMADTQYF